This is a list of T cell receptor beta chains from one sample in a study of blood T cell repertoires in COVID-19. Some clones are missing from TCRdb's copy, which holds only in-frame ones; the method was immunoSEQ multiplex PCR. The table records about 360,000 clones, roughly 86% of them present only once. Sequenced: peripheral blood. Receptors were obtained from a human donor in a cohort sampled during active COVID-19. The CDR3 runs from the conserved cysteine through the conserved F or W. Fields, in order: V gene, clone size, CDR3 length, D gene, J gene, CDR3 protein, CDR3 DNA. A D gene is named only where the DNA matches it firmly. Not every row has a clone size; where given, it reads once, few, many or a size class.

TRBV19	NA	15	TRBD2	TRBJ2-1	CASSGGRRAYNEQFF	TGTGCCAGTAGTGGCGGGAGGAGGGCCTACAATGAGCAGTTCTTC
TRBV9	once	14	NA	TRBJ2-1	CASSVRGTDNEQFF	TGTGCCAGCAGCGTAAGGGGTACGGACAATGAGCAGTTCTTC
TRBV4-1	NA	19	NA	TRBJ1-1	CASSQDWVVGGTKNTEAFF	TGCGCCAGCAGCCAAGATTGGGTGGTGGGGGGGACAAAGAACACTGAAGCTTTCTTT
TRBV11-3	NA	15	NA	TRBJ2-1	CASSLGRVGFNEQFF	TGTGCCAGCAGCTTAGGCAGGGTGGGGTTCAATGAGCAGTTCTTC
TRBV24-1	NA	12	TRBD1	TRBJ1-2	CATSDGTAGYTF	TGTGCCACCAGTGACGGGACAGCCGGCTACACCTTC
TRBV2	NA	14	NA	TRBJ2-1	CASSSAGAYNEQFF	TGTGCCAGCAGTTCAGCAGGGGCTTACAATGAGCAGTTCTTC
TRBV5-1	NA	14	NA	TRBJ2-5	CASSYQGRDLTQYF	TGCGCCAGCAGCTATCAGGGTAGGGACTTGACCCAGTACTTC
TRBV5-1	NA	13	NA	TRBJ1-5	CASSLGVDQPQHF	TGCGCCAGCAGCTTGGGTGTCGATCAGCCCCAGCATTTT
TRBV27	NA	15	NA	TRBJ2-1	CASSPPGSAYNEQFF	TGTGCCAGCAGTCCGCCGGGAAGCGCCTACAATGAGCAGTTCTTC
TRBV10-3	NA	15	TRBD2	TRBJ2-2	CAISAGTSNTGELFF	TGTGCCATCAGCGCCGGGACTAGCAACACCGGGGAGCTGTTTTTT
TRBV7-8	NA	12	NA	TRBJ1-3	CASSLATGTIYF	TGTGCCAGCAGCTTAGCGACGGGAACCATATATTTT
TRBV14	many	13	NA	TRBJ1-6	CAIPSTGFSPLHF	TGTGCCATCCCCTCGACAGGCTTTTCACCCCTCCACTTT
TRBV7-2	NA	17	TRBD2	TRBJ2-3	CASSLGTSGVSTDTQYF	TGTGCCAGCAGCTTAGGGACTAGCGGGGTTAGCACAGATACGCAGTATTTT